The 16 T cell receptor beta chains reported below all come from one sample, sequenced in a study of neoadjuvant nivolumab and ipilimumab in lung cancer. Sequencing used immunoSEQ multiplex PCR; TCRdb keeps in-frame clones, though not all of them. The table has about 13,000 clones, about two thirds seen once; the top ten hold roughly a quarter. The sample here was peripheral blood, taken after neoadjuvant nivolumab, alone or with ipilimumab, at or shortly before surgery. Receptors were obtained from an adult with non-small cell lung cancer.

V is TRBV7-9 and J is TRBJ2-7; maybe TRBD1 (6 bases). In germline, CDR1 is SEHNR, CDR2 FQNEAQ (reference sequence). V was shortened by 5 bases and J by 3 bases, with 14 bases between the two germline ends. The CDR3 contains 14 residues. CDR3: CASSRGQSHYEQYF. The CDR3 DNA follows: TGTGCCAGCAGCCGTGGACAGAGCCACTACGAGCAGTACTTC.

The chain employs TRBV5-6 and TRBJ1-1; 9 nucleotides align to TRBD1. CDR1 is SGHDT, CDR2 YYEEEE, per germline. The CDR3 is made up of 16 amino acids. The junction had 8 bases not matched to a gene; V was cut back by 2 bases and J by 3 bases. CDR3 DNA: TGTGCCAGCAGCTTCGGGACAGGGCCAGGGTACACTGAAGCTTTCTTT. Amino acids: CASSFGTGPGYTEAFF.

CDR3 amino acids: CAWSTSGAAKEQFF. DNA of the CDR3: TGTGCCTGGAGTACTAGCGGGGCGGCCAAAGAGCAGTTCTTC. The chain uses TRBV30 and TRBJ2-1; 10 bases fit TRBD2. The germline V gene has CDR1 GTSNPN and CDR2 SVGIG (reference sequence). Trimming removed 2 bases from V and 10 bases from J; junction bases left unmatched: 8. CDR3 size: 14 residues.

The rearrangement links TRBV6-5 to TRBJ2-7; D remains unclear. Germline V gives CDR1 MNHEY, CDR2 SVGAGI. The V gene lost 6 bases and the J gene lost 7 bases, with 16 bases spanning the gap. This CDR3 contains 13 residues. Here the CDR3 reads CASRSMGRDEQYF. For the CDR3, the DNA is TGTGCCAGCAGGTCGATGGGCAGAGATGAGCAGTACTTC.

The rearrangement joins TRBV2 to TRBJ1-1; the D is unclear. Trimming stripped 2 bases from V and 1 base from J, with 5 bases between. The CDR3 consists of 13 residues. Germline V CDR1 and CDR2: SNHLY, FYNNEI. This CDR3 reads CASSEMPNTEAFF. DNA for the CDR3: TGTGCCAGCAGTGAAATGCCGAACACTGAAGCTTTCTTT.

CDR3 region: CASSLTPRNEQFF. CDR3 bases: TGTGCCAGCAGCTTAACCCCGCGCAATGAGCAGTTCTTC. The chain employs TRBV7-6 and TRBJ2-1, with D hard to call. V was trimmed by 2 bases and J by 6 bases, leaving 8 bases between them. The CDR3 runs to 13 residues. CDR1 is SGHVS and CDR2 is FNYEAQ in the germline V gene.

V is TRBV7-2 and J is TRBJ1-1; perhaps TRBD1 as D (6 bases). The CDR3 is 13 amino acids. Trimming took 4 bases from V and 6 from J, leaving 12 bases between them. Germline V gene data show CDR1 as SGHTA and CDR2 as FQGNSA. In nucleotides, the CDR3 is TGTGCCAGCAGCTCTAACAGGGAAGCTGAAGCTTTCTTT. Translated: CASSSNREAEAFF.

The chain joins TRBV5-1 to TRBJ2-7, with TRBD1 identical over 8 bases. CDR1 SGHRS and CDR2 YFSETQ come from the germline V gene. The CDR3 consists of 14 residues. V shed 0 bases, J shed 3 bases, and the junction held 2 bases outside the gene matches. This CDR3 is CASSLEDRDYEQYF. CDR3 nucleotide sequence: TGCGCCAGCAGCTTGGAGGACAGGGACTACGAGCAGTACTTC.

Only a few counts were recorded for this clone. The chain uses TRBV14 and TRBJ1-2, with D hard to call. The CDR3 is 14 amino acids. Germline CDR1 SGHDN, CDR2 FVKESK. Trimming left V 1 base short and J 6 bases short, with 12 bases between. CDR3 sequence (DNA): TGTGCCAGCAGCCAAGTAGGGCGCGCACATGGCTACACCTTC. Translation gives CASSQVGRAHGYTF.

The rearrangement links TRBV11-3 to TRBJ2-3; D call uncertain. The CDR3 runs 12 residues. V was clipped by 0 bases and J by 5 bases, with 3 bases between them. Germline V gives CDR1 SGHNT, CDR2 YENEEA. In DNA, the CDR3 is TGTGCCAGCAGCTTAGAAGGAGATACGCAGTATTTT. This codes for CASSLEGDTQYF. Full variable domain (rest looked up from reference TRBV11-3 and TRBJ2-3): EAGVVQSPRYKIIEKKQPVAFWCNPISGHNTLYWYLQNLGQGPELLIRYENEEAVDDSQLPKDRFSAERLKGVDSTLKIQPAELGDSAVYLCASSLEGDTQYFGPGTRLTVL.

This chain connects TRBV5-1 to TRBJ2-3; maybe TRBD2 (5 bases). This CDR3 has 15 residues. Trimming pared 2 bases from V and 0 bases from J, leaving 10 bases between. Germline CDR1 SGHRS, CDR2 YFSETQ. DNA for the CDR3: TGCGCCAGCAGCTTTCCGGGGTCTAGCACAGATACGCAGTATTTT. This sequence encodes CASSFPGSSTDTQYF.

The CDR3 is CASSQNPDSFNYGYTF. Written as DNA, the CDR3 is TGTGCCAGCAGCCAGAATCCGGACAGTTTCAACTATGGCTACACCTTC. This chain joins TRBV11-1 and TRBJ1-2; D is perhaps TRBD1 (6 bases). CDR1 is SGHAT, CDR2 FQDESV, per germline (reference sequence). With 5 bases removed from V and 2 bases from J, the gap between germline ends came to 18 bases. CDR3 size: 16 residues.

The V and J genes are TRBV7-3 and TRBJ2-1, with D possibly being TRBD2 (5 bases). V lost 5 bases and J lost 5, with 10 bases in between. The CDR3 is 13 residues long. Germline CDR1 and CDR2: SGHTA and FQGTGA. CDR3: CASSADWNNEQFF. The CDR3 DNA follows: TGTGCCAGCAGCGCGGACTGGAACAATGAGCAGTTCTTC.

This chain uses TRBV6-5 with TRBJ2-5; 7 bases are a match to TRBD1. J was trimmed by 1 base and V by 6 bases; bases with no gene match: 5. CDR3 length: 14 amino acids. The V gene's germline CDR1 is MNHEY and CDR2 SVGAGI. In nucleotides, the CDR3 is TGTGCCAGCAGGGGATGGGACAGCCAAGAGACCCAGTACTTC. Residues: CASRGWDSQETQYF.

The rearrangement uses TRBV7-9 and TRBJ1-1, with TRBD1 as a possible D gene (6 bases). The CDR3 runs 14 residues. V lost 4 bases and J 6 bases, leaving 15 bases between the germline ends. Germline V gene sequence: CDR1 SEHNR, CDR2 FQNEAQ (reference sequence). In DNA, the CDR3 is TGTGCCAGCAGCTCGCAACCGGGGGCTCCTGAAGCTTTCTTT. It is translated as CASSSQPGAPEAFF.

The chain uses TRBV5-1 and TRBJ2-1; TRBD2 matches at 12 bases. Germline V gene lookup returns CDR1 SGHRS and CDR2 YFSETQ. The CDR3 length is 16 residues. Trimming removed 0 bases from V and 8 bases from J; junction bases left unmatched: 6. The CDR3 nucleotides read TGCGCCAGCAGCTTGGGCCGACTAGCGGGAGAGGATGAGCAGTTCTTC. Translated, it gives CASSLGRLAGEDEQFF.